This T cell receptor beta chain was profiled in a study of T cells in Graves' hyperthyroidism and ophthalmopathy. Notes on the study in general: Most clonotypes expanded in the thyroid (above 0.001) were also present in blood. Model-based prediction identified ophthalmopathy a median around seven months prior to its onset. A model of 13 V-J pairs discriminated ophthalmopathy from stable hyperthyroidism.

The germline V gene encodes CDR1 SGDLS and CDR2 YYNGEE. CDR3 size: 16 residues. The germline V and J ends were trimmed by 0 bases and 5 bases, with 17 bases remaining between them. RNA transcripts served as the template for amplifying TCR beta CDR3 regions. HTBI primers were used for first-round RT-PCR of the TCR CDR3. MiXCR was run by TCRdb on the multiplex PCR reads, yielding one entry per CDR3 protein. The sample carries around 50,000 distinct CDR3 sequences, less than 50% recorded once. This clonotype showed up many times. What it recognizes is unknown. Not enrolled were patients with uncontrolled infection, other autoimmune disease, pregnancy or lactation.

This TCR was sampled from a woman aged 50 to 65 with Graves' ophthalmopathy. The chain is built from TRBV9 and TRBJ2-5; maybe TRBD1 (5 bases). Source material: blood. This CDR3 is CASSVVPQGGIETQYF. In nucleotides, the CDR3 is TGTGCCAGCAGCGTAGTACCCCAGGGCGGAATTGAGACCCAGTACTTC. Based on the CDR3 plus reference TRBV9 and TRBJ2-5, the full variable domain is DSGVTQTPKHLITATGQRVTLRCSPRSGDLSVYWYQQSLDQGLQFLIQYYNGEERAKGNILERFSAQQFPDLHSELNLSSLELGDSALYFCASSVVPQGGIETQYFGPGTRLLVL.